What follows are 4 T cell receptor beta chains derived from one specimen sequenced in a study of vaccination effects on CD4 cells after COVID-19. No antigen has been identified for these receptors. Profiling relied on immunoSEQ multiplex PCR, and the TCRdb table lists in-frame clones only, not all of them. The sample consists of 30,000 to 35,000 clones, more than 60% of them appearing once. Antigen-specific CD4+ T cells were first expanded with viral peptide pools by the ViraFEST assay and only then sequenced. With 9 to 11 days of culture completed, CD4+ T cells were isolated. This individual contracted SARS-CoV-2 between March and December 2020, as verified by PCR. Source: CD4+ T cells from PBMCs cultured with a peptide pool, taken before COVID-19 vaccination. The receptor source for this set is a human donor who had a prior SARS-CoV-2 infection.

This clone came up a few times. The chain is built from TRBV5-4 and TRBJ1-1, with unresolved D. The CDR3 is 13 residues long. Looked up from germline, CDR1 is SGHNT and CDR2 is YYREEE (reference sequence). The V and J ends lost 0 bases and 1 base respectively, with 4 bases between them. CDR3 DNA: TGTGCCAGCAGCTTGGCCTCGAACACTGAAGCTTTCTTT. Translating it yields CASSLASNTEAFF.

The chain employs TRBV5-4 and TRBJ2-5; perhaps TRBD2 as D (5 bases). Trimming pared 0 bases from V and 2 bases from J, leaving 8 bases between. Germline V gene sequence: CDR1 SGHNT, CDR2 YYREEE (reference sequence). This CDR3 has 14 residues. In nucleotides, the CDR3 is TGTGCCAGCAGCTTGGAGTCGGGGCAAGAGACCCAGTACTTC. Its translation: CASSLESGQETQYF.

The rearrangement uses TRBV5-4 and TRBJ2-7, with 14 nucleotides matching TRBD2. CDR1 and CDR2 (germline): SGHNT, YYREEE (reference sequence). V lost 4 bases, J lost 4 bases, and 13 bases stayed unmatched. There are 18 residues in the CDR3. CDR3 residues: CASSQGLAGGRTSYEQYF. CDR3 in DNA: TGTGCCAGCAGCCAAGGACTAGCGGGAGGAAGGACCTCTTACGAGCAGTACTTC.

This clone has just one count. The V call is TRBV19, the J call TRBJ1-2; no firm D call. CDR3 length: 13 residues. The V gene lost 5 bases and the J gene lost 7 bases, with 14 bases spanning the gap. The germline CDR1 and CDR2 sequences are LNHDA and SQIVND (reference sequence). CDR3 DNA sequence: TGTGCCAGTAGTCACGGCAGCGGAGCTGGCTACACCTTC. It codes for CASSHGSGAGYTF.